The clone carrying this T cell receptor beta chain has a handful of counts. The sample is drawn from a study of control samples from healthy donors and cancer patients. Sequencing used immunoSEQ multiplex PCR; TCRdb keeps in-frame clones, though not all of them. The sample lists around 93,000 clones, just over 85% occurring once. Germline CDR1 MDHEN, CDR2 SYDVKM. The CDR3 covers 15 residues. V was pared by 4 bases and J by 0 bases, with 9 bases between. The gene calls are TRBV28 and TRBJ1-4; D not certain. The origin of this receptor is a man aged 30-40 years in good health. Sequencing was performed on blood. The CDR3 nucleotides read TGTGCCAGCAGTTATACGTTCGCAACTAATGAAAAACTGTTTTTT. This codes for CASSYTFATNEKLFF. The whole variable domain, remainder taken from reference TRBV28 and TRBJ1-4, is DVKVTQSSRYLVKRTGEKVFLECVQDMDHENMFWYRQDPGLGLRLIYFSYDVKMKEKGDIPEGYSVSREKKERFSLILESASTNQTSMYLCASSYTFATNEKLFFGSGTQLSVL.